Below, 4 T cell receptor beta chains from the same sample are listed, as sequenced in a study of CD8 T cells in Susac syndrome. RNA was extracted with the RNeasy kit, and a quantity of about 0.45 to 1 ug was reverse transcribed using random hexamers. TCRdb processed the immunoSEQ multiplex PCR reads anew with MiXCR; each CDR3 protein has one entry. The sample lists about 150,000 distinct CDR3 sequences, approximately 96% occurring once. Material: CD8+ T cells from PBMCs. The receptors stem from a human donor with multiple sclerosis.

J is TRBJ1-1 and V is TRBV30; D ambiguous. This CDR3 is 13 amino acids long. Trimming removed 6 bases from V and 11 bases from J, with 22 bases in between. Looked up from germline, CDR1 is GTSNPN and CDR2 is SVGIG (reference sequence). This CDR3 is CACLGVGDASAFF. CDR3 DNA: TGTGCCTGCCTAGGAGTGGGAGACGCCTCGGCTTTCTTT.

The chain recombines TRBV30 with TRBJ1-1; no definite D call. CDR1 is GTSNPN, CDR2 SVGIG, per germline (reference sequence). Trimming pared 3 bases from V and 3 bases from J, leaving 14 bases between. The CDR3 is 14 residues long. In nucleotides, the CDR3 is TGTGCCTGGAGGACCTTGGGTGGCTACACTGAAGCTTTCTTT. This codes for CAWRTLGGYTEAFF.

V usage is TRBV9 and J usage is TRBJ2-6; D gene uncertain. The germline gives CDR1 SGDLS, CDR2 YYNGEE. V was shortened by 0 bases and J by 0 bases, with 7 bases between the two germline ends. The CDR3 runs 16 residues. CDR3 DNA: TGTGCCAGCAGCGTAGCAGCCCACTCTGGGGCCAACGTCCTGACTTTC. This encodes CASSVAAHSGANVLTF.

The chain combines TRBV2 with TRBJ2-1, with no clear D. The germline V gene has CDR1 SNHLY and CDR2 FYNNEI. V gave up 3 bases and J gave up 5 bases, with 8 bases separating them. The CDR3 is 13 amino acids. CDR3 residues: CASSDSRNNEQFF. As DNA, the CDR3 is TGTGCCAGCAGTGATAGTAGAAACAATGAGCAGTTCTTC.